This TCR beta chain was found in a study of T cell responses to AZD1222 COVID-19 vaccine. Points from the study as a whole: Spike-specific TCR depth and breadth grew after two AZD1222 doses. White British donors predominated, females outnumbered males, and clonal diversity was possibly underestimated.

About this clone itself: Its antigen is not known.

Generated by immunoSEQ multiplex PCR, the TCRdb table keeps only in-frame clones and is missing some. The sample carries tens of thousands of clones, about 85% recorded once. The input for sequencing was peripheral blood, taken 28 days after the second AZD1222 dose. The TCR originated in an adult who received the AZD1222 COVID-19 vaccine.

The CDR3 is CASSVKGDNEKLFF. CDR3 in DNA: TGTGCCAGCAGCGTTAAGGGGGACAATGAAAAACTGTTTTTT. V is TRBV9 and J is TRBJ1-4, with D maybe TRBD1 (6 bases). The CDR3 totals 14 residues. The germline V gene encodes CDR1 SGDLS and CDR2 YYNGEE. V lost 2 bases, J lost 5 bases, and 10 bases lay in between.